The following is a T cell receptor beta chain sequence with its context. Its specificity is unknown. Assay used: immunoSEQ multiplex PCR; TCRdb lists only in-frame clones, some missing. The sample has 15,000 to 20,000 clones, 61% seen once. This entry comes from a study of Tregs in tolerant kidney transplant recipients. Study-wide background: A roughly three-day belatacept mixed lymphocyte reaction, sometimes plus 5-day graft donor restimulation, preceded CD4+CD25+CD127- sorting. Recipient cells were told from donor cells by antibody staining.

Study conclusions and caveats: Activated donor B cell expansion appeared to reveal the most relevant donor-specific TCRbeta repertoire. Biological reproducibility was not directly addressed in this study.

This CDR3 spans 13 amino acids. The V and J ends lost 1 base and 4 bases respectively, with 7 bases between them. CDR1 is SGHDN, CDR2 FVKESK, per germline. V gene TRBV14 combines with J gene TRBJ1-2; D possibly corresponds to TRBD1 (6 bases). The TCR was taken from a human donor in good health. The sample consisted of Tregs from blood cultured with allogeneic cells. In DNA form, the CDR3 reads TGTGCCAGCAGCCAAGCAGGGGTCTATGGCTACACCTTC. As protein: CASSQAGVYGYTF.